This T cell receptor beta chain was profiled in a study of T cell clonality in common variable immunodeficiency. Findings and limits, study-wide: Reportedly, TCR beta sequences from common variable immunodeficiency showed fewer deletions and N-nucleotide insertions. Repertoire-complication correlations in CVID were limited by patient heterogeneity. Authors noted CVID clonality's cause needs subpopulation repertoire sequencing.

The germline V gene encodes CDR1 SGHTA and CDR2 FQGNSA. This CDR3 is built from 14 residues. The V end was cut by 0 bases, the J end by 4 bases, with 9 bases between. On this clone: What it binds is unknown. The read finishes 3 residues shy of the CDR3 end, and the germline J gene is used to complete it.

The protocol was immunoSEQ multiplex PCR, while the TCRdb copy is restricted to in-frame clones and leaves out a portion. The data show about 5,300 clones, none appearing only once, with about 15% held by the ten largest. No CVID subject was ill or on immunomodulatory drugs when sampled. This sequence originates from a human donor with common variable immunodeficiency. This chain joins TRBV7-2 and TRBJ1-2, with no clear D. Sequenced: peripheral blood mononuclear cells. The sequenced part of the CDR3 DNA is TGTGCCAGCAGCTTAGCTGCGGTGGGCTATGGC. It specifies CASSLAAVGYG. The CDR3 in its entirety is CASSLAAVGYGYTF.